The entry below gives a single TCR beta chain sequence along with its context. This clonotype occurred a few times. The antigen this receptor binds is unknown. No clone much larger than this one lies a single base away; base qualities are absent. What the treatment or condition label conveys for this sample: approximately 11-day PBMC culture with coronavirus spike peptide pools or control peptides (ViraFEST assay). CD4+ T cells from unexposed donors were collected before the COVID-19 pandemic (2011-2018). The study used the ViraFEST assay, which expanded antigen-specific T cells with peptide pools and then identified expanded clonotypes by TCR sequencing. Each well held fewer than 2.5 million PBMCs cultured with roughly 10 ug/ml peptide pools in IMDM containing around 5.5% human AB serum and roughly 9 IU/ml IL-2. On days 3 and 7, half of the culture medium was replaced with fresh IL-2-containing medium. After 10 days of culture, CD4+ T cells were isolated by negative selection using the EasySep CD4+ T cell isolation kit. Unexposed donor CD4+ T cells were tested for reactivity to SARS-CoV-2 S and N and four common cold coronavirus spike pools, as cell number allowed. Ficoll-Paque Plus gradient centrifugation was used to isolate PBMCs from whole blood, and the isolated PBMCs were then either used fresh or cryopreserved at -140C. Each culture condition was generally run in triplicate wells. Leukapheresis product for the unexposed donors was purchased commercially.

The library was obtained by PCR. TCR sequencing of DNA from cultured CD4+ T cells used the Oncomine TCR Beta short-read assay at the Johns Hopkins FTIC core. The QIAamp micro DNA kit was used to extract genomic DNA from the cultured CD4+ T cells. Oncomine TCR Beta libraries from cultured CD4+ T cells were pooled with unique dual indexes and sequenced on an Illumina iSeq 100. Per the source publication's procedure: Non-productive sequences were removed, and CDR3s not starting with C, not ending with F or W, or shorter than 7 amino acids were discarded. The MANAFEST web application identified antigen-specific clonotypes by comparing peptide-stimulated wells against reference wells and other culture wells. Positive clones required FDR below 0.05, an odds ratio above 5, and productive frequency above 0.1% in at least two of three replicate wells. A clonotype counted as cross-reactive if it showed significant expansion both in the SARS-CoV-2 spike wells and in at least one common cold coronavirus spike condition. Using R version 3.6.1, CDR3 homology was evaluated through Levenshtein distances (stringdist) along with unrooted phylogenetic trees (ape). The public sequencing data were trimmed at Q25 with fastp and processed into clonotypes with MiXCR by TCRdb, which kept only in-frame beta chains. Rows merge per CDR3 protein into single entries with the most common DNA and genes. The V and J calls, along with clone size, are taken from TCRdb and not from the paper's own processing. This sample holds 9,000 to 13,000 distinct CDR3 sequences; about 27% were observed only once. Jointly, the top ten make up 10% to 15% of the sample.

The data derive from a study of vaccination and CD4 T cells after COVID-19 (dated by TCRdb to between 2021 and 2023). General notes on the study: Six males and four females were included in the convalescent cohort, with two Hispanic individuals, seven Caucasians, two Asians and one multiracial person represented. The cultures were stimulated with overlapping spike peptide pools from SARS-CoV-2 and from the common cold coronaviruses HCoV-NL63, HCoV-OC43 and HCoV-229E. Post-COVID blood samples from convalescent patients were collected a median of about 110 days after diagnosis, with a range of 35 to 161 days. At the TCR clonotype level, an earlier paper using these donors assessed memory CD4+ T cell crossreactivity between SARS-CoV-2 and common cold coronavirus spike proteins. Post-vaccine blood samples were taken a median of approximately 76 days after the second vaccine dose, with a range of roughly 13 to 250 days. The spike-specific CD4+ TCR repertoire was compared before and after mRNA vaccination in around ten COVID-19 convalescent patients and a handful of infection-naive healthy vaccine recipients. As controls, cultures received a CEFX viral epitope pool (the positive control), an HIV-1 Nef peptide pool (the negative control), or no peptide at all. Participants received two doses of either the Pfizer-BioNTech BNT162b2 vaccine (n=8) or the Moderna mRNA-1273 vaccine (n=2).

The paper's findings and limits, for the study overall: An increase in the median number of SARS-CoV-2-reactive clonotypes from 21 after infection to 35 to 40 after vaccination was observed, but the change was not found to be significant. Only a relatively small number of convalescent patients were included in the study, and early timepoints following natural infection were not analyzed. Of the vaccine-specific clones in convalescent patients, 304 of 307, or nearly all, reacted only to SARS-CoV-2 spike and did not cross-react with common cold coronaviruses. Among the post-vaccine SARS-CoV-2-reactive clones in convalescent patients, a median 86.3% showed up only after vaccination, which suggests vaccine-specific priming.

This receptor was taken from a human donor in good health. The material sequenced was CD4+ T cells from blood, cultured in vitro.

The DNA is as follows: TGCAGTGCTCGGGGACTAGCGGGAGTGGGCGAGCAGTACTTC. Translated, it reads CSARGLAGVGEQYF. The chain is encoded by TRBV20-1 joined to TRBJ2-7, with 14 middle bases fitting TRBD2. CDR1 DFQATT and CDR2 SNEGSKA were looked up in the germline V gene (reference sequence). CDR3 length: 14 amino acids, cysteine to phenylalanine. This entry keeps only the CDR3 DNA: 42 bases, framed from base 1. Trimming leaves V shorter by 5 bases and J shorter by 6 bases, with the junction holding 6 bases beyond the gene matches.